The clone carrying this TCR beta chain was found many times. Antigen: not known. In the library, unique molecular identifiers were attached to individual cDNA molecules. TCRdb independently ran MiXCR on the RACE reads; one entry per CDR3 protein. The sample contains 200,000 to 300,000 distinct CDR3 sequences, about 9% of which appear only once. Time point in this sample: pre-sensitization, week 0. This sample's treatment: therapeutic diphenylcyclopropenone sensitization with weekly scalp DPC. It was from unfractionated whole blood that total RNA was extracted. The data are from a study of human T cells and chemical hapten exposure. Study-wide results and caveats: Following DPC sensitization, TCRs present above 1 in 1000 frequency showed no change.

There are 15 residues in the CDR3. Between the trimmed V and J ends, which lost 3 bases and 0 bases, there was a span of 10 bases. Germline CDR1 reads MDHEN; CDR2 reads SYDVKM. This material consisted of whole blood, taken in connection with sensitization to the hapten diphenylcyclopropenone (DPC). This chain uses TRBV28 with TRBJ2-3; possibly TRBD2 for D (5 bases). The clonotype was recovered from a woman in her forties with alopecia areata. Some clones in this sample may be carry-over from other donors' samples. CDR3 residues: CASSLSGTSTDTQYF. CDR3 in DNA: TGTGCCAGCAGTTTGAGCGGAACTAGCACAGATACGCAGTATTTT.